This T cell receptor beta chain was sequenced during a study of identifying expanded T cells in peripheral blood. Germline loops: CDR1 KGHSH, CDR2 LQKENI. The germline V and J ends were trimmed by 0 bases and 2 bases, with 7 bases remaining between them. The CDR3 spans 14 residues. Measured with immunoSEQ multiplex PCR; TCRdb has only the in-frame clones, and not every one. The table includes approximately 110,000 clones, roughly nine tenths detected once. The specimen was blood. The receptor was isolated from a person aged 18 to 70 in good health. The chain recombines TRBV18 with TRBJ2-5, with D uncertain. This chain's CDR3 is CASSPPNGQETQYF. The CDR3, as DNA: TGTGCCAGCTCACCACCGAACGGGCAAGAGACCCAGTACTTC. The full variable domain, in which reference TRBV18 and TRBJ2-5 provide the parts outside the CDR3, is NAGVMQNPRHLVRRRGQEARLRCSPMKGHSHVYWYRQLPEEGLKFMVYLQKENIIDESGMPKERFSAEFPKEGPSILRIQQVVRGDSAAYFCASSPPNGQETQYFGPGTRLLVL.